The next 18 T cell receptor beta chains were all read from a single sample in a study of Ad26.COV2.S vaccination and SARS-CoV-2 variants. Treatment noted: some 20 received Ad26.COV2.S at low or high dose, single or two shots; 5 received placebo; per-sample allocation not given. Specimens were obtained on day 63 following the first vaccine or placebo injection. Repertoires were generated with immunoSEQ multiplex PCR, while TCRdb's copy carries only in-frame clones and drops some. The sample consists of 500,000 or so clones, roughly 85% of them appearing once. The specimen was peripheral blood, collected in a trial of Ad26.COV2.S vaccine versus placebo. The receptors were gathered from a person aged 18-60 years who received the Ad26.COV2.S COVID-19 vaccine or a placebo.

This clone appeared a few times. The chain uses TRBV25-1 and TRBJ1-2; no clear D gene. CDR3 length: 14 residues. V gave up 3 bases and J gave up 5 bases, with 13 bases separating them. CDR1 is MGHDK and CDR2 is SYGVNS in the germline V gene. The DNA of the CDR3 is TGTGCCAGCAGTGAGGGCAGATTCGCGTATGGCTACACCTTC. Its translation is CASSEGRFAYGYTF.

The chain carries TRBV27 and TRBJ2-1, with D unclear. The CDR3 is 13 amino acids. CDR1 and CDR2 from the germline V gene are MNHEY and SMNVEV (reference sequence). Between the trimmed V and J ends, which lost 3 bases and 12 bases, there was a span of 15 bases. This chain's CDR3 is CASSFHLERGQFF. The CDR3 nucleotides read TGTGCCAGCAGTTTCCATCTGGAGCGAGGGCAGTTCTTC.

This clone has a single count. The chain carries TRBV5-1 and TRBJ1-6; D is unclear. Germline V lookup: CDR1 SGHRS, CDR2 YFSETQ. The CDR3 is 15 amino acids. V gave up 3 bases and J gave up 10 bases, with 17 bases separating them. CDR3 nucleotide sequence: TGCGCCAGCAGCTACGAATCGAACTTGGAATCACCCCTCCACTTT. It encodes CASSYESNLESPLHF.

V is TRBV2 and J is TRBJ2-7, with 10 bases matching TRBD1. The V segment lost 9 bases and the J segment 4 bases; nucleotides outside the gene matches: 0. The CDR3 has 11 amino acids. Per germline, CDR1 SNHLY and CDR2 FYNNEI. CDR3: CARGQGYEQYF. In DNA form, the CDR3 reads TGTGCCAGGGGACAGGGGTACGAGCAGTACTTC.

The V gene is TRBV28, the J gene TRBJ2-1; 7 bases match TRBD1. V gave up 6 bases and J gave up 5 bases; unmatched junction bases: 10. Germline V CDR1 and CDR2: MDHEN, SYDVKM. The CDR3 has 15 amino acids. The CDR3 loop reads CASRPRTGENNEQFF. The CDR3 DNA reads TGTGCCAGCAGACCTAGGACAGGAGAGAACAATGAGCAGTTCTTC.

The chain couples TRBV27 to TRBJ2-1; 8 nucleotides agree with TRBD2. CDR3 length equals 17 residues. Germline V gives CDR1 MNHEY, CDR2 SMNVEV (reference sequence). After removal of 6 bases from V and 7 bases from J, the junction contained 17 bases not matched to a gene. The CDR3 region is CASRPGWGAPGGNEQFF. In nucleotides, the CDR3 is TGTGCCAGCAGGCCCGGTTGGGGGGCTCCGGGGGGGAATGAGCAGTTCTTC.

A single count supports this clone. Here the CDR3 reads CASRPEGSSGNTIYF. CDR3 coding DNA: TGCGCCAGCCGACCTGAGGGGAGCTCTGGAAACACCATATATTTT. The chain recombines TRBV5-1 with TRBJ1-3, with D possibly being TRBD1 (5 bases). Germline V gene sequence: CDR1 SGHRS, CDR2 YFSETQ. V lost 7 bases and J 0 bases, leaving 14 bases between the germline ends. The CDR3 sequence is 15 residues long.

The V and J genes are TRBV3-1 (or the pseudogene TRBV3-2) and TRBJ1-3, with TRBD1 as a possible D gene (5 bases). This CDR3 spans 12 amino acids. V gave up 8 bases and J gave up 7 bases, with 12 bases separating them. Germline-derived CDR1 and CDR2 are LGHDT and YNNKEL (reference sequence). CDR3 in DNA: TGTGCCAGCGGGGCGCTGGAGAACACCATATATTTT. Amino acids: CASGALENTIYF.

In this sample, this clone turned up once. The chain carries TRBV7-2 and TRBJ2-5; no firm D call. The CDR3 contains 13 residues. Looked up from germline, CDR1 is SGHTA and CDR2 is FQGNSA. V shed 5 bases and J shed 4 bases, with 11 bases lying between them. The CDR3: CASSATLAETQYF. The CDR3 coding sequence is TGTGCCAGCAGCGCAACCCTTGCAGAGACCCAGTACTTC.

The V gene is TRBV7-3, the J gene TRBJ2-3, with 8 bases that match TRBD1. Germline assignment: CDR1 SGHTA and CDR2 FQGTGA. This CDR3 contains 15 residues. V lost 5 bases, J lost 2 bases, and 6 bases stayed unmatched. The CDR3 bases are TGTGCCAGCAGCCAGGCAGGGGGCGCCACAGATACGCAGTATTTT. It codes for CASSQAGGATDTQYF.

The chain joins TRBV28 to TRBJ2-3, with TRBD2 identical over 9 bases. Germline CDR1 and CDR2: MDHEN and SYDVKM. The CDR3 sequence is 17 residues long. V lost 5 bases and J lost 8; bases outside the gene matches: 17. The CDR3 region has the DNA TGTGCCAGCAGTCCGCCGGGTGGTGCGGGAGGGCGGGGTACGCAGTATTTT. It codes for CASSPPGGAGGRGTQYF.

The rearrangement joins TRBV20-1 to TRBJ2-7, with D unresolved. V dropped 5 bases and J dropped 3 bases, with 5 bases sitting between them. Germline lookup yields CDR1 DFQATT and CDR2 SNEGSKA (reference sequence). CDR3 size: 10 residues. The CDR3 coding sequence is TGCAGTGCTGCACTCTACGAGCAGTACTTC. It specifies CSAALYEQYF.

The chain has TRBV29-1 and TRBJ2-5; 7 positions match TRBD2. Germline CDR1 reads SQVTM; CDR2 reads ANQGSEA. The CDR3 covers 17 residues. Losses at the gene ends were 2 bases for V and 2 bases for J; bases not matched to a gene: 14. The CDR3 DNA follows: TGCAGCGTTGAATTGTTGGGAGGGCAGGAGTCACAAGAGACCCAGTACTTC. Residues: CSVELLGGQESQETQYF.

This chain uses TRBV10-3 with TRBJ2-5; 15 nucleotides agree with TRBD2. Germline V CDR1 and CDR2: ENHRY, SYGVKD. The CDR3 spans 15 residues. The junction had 3 bases not matched to a gene; V was cut back by 6 bases and J by 4 bases. CDR3 residues: CAISPGLAGGETQYF. The CDR3 nucleotides are TGTGCCATCAGCCCGGGACTAGCGGGAGGAGAGACCCAGTACTTC.

The chain carries TRBV27 and TRBJ2-7; 8 positions match TRBD2. With 3 bases clipped from V and 2 bases from J, the junction kept 6 bases outside the gene matches. Germline V gene data show CDR1 as MNHEY and CDR2 as SMNVEV (reference sequence). The CDR3 spans 15 residues. The CDR3 nucleotides are TGTGCCAGCAGTTTGCGAGTTAGCGGGACCTACGAGCAGTACTTC. Encoded protein: CASSLRVSGTYEQYF.

The CDR3 here is CATCGEADGSETYQETQYF. The CDR3 DNA reads TGTGCCACCTGTGGCGAAGCTGACGGGTCCGAGACGTACCAAGAGACCCAGTACTTC. The chain links TRBV24-1 to TRBJ2-5; no reliable D call. The V end lost 9 bases, the J end lost 0 bases, and 28 bases lay between the germline ends. CDR3 length equals 19 residues. Germline V gene data show CDR1 as KGHDR and CDR2 as SFDVKD.

This clone was observed a single time. V gene TRBV2 combines with J gene TRBJ2-7; D not certain. V lost 2 bases, J lost 9 bases, and 5 bases lay in between. The germline CDR1 and CDR2 sequences are SNHLY and FYNNEI. This CDR3 has 10 residues. DNA of the CDR3: TGTGCCAGCAGTGAATGGGGGCAGTACTTC. Protein sequence: CASSEWGQYF.

The CDR3 bases are TGTGCCAGCAGCTTGAAGGGCGCCGGGGAGCTGTTTTTT. Translated, it gives CASSLKGAGELFF. This rearrangement joins TRBV7-9 to TRBJ2-2; no clear D gene. The CDR3 extends over 13 amino acids. Trimming pared 3 bases from V and 6 bases from J, leaving 8 bases between. Germline V gene lookup returns CDR1 SEHNR and CDR2 FQNEAQ (reference sequence).